The 22 T cell receptor beta chains presented below share a single source sample, sequenced in a study of T cell responses to AZD1222 COVID-19 vaccine. The repertoire was sequenced with immunoSEQ multiplex PCR; TCRdb's copy has only in-frame clones and lacks some. The repertoire consists of around 210,000 clones, with roughly 94% occurring once and the leading ten covering 1.5% to 2%. The sequencing used peripheral blood, collected 28 days after the second dose of the MenACWY control vaccine. The origin of the receptors is an adult who received the MenACWY meningococcal vaccine as a control.

The DNA of the CDR3 is TGCGCCAGCAGCTTGGGTTTAGCGGGCCAAGAGACCCAGTACTTC. This encodes CASSLGLAGQETQYF. This sequence joins TRBV5-1 and TRBJ2-5; TRBD2 matches at 7 bases. The CDR3 covers 15 residues. Germline-derived CDR1 and CDR2 are SGHRS and YFSETQ. J was trimmed by 1 base and V by 0 bases; bases with no gene match: 3.

This clone was seen a single time. This chain uses TRBV5-1 with TRBJ2-7; TRBD1 might be the D (5 bases). Trimming cost V 4 bases and J 1 base, with 12 bases left between them. Germline assignment: CDR1 SGHRS and CDR2 YFSETQ. The CDR3 is made up of 14 amino acids. The CDR3, as DNA: TGCGCCAGCAGCGACGGCTCAGGGTCCTACGAGCAGTACTTC. Translating gives CASSDGSGSYEQYF.

J is TRBJ1-2 and V is TRBV28, with a possible D match to TRBD1 (5 bases). The CDR3 totals 15 residues. Trimming took 4 bases from V and 5 from J, leaving 17 bases between them. Germline-derived CDR1 and CDR2 are MDHEN and SYDVKM. CDR3 in DNA: TGTGCCAGCAGTTACCGGGACCGACCCTTATATGGCTACACCTTC. This codes for CASSYRDRPLYGYTF.

The chain is built from TRBV7-2 and TRBJ2-7; D possibly corresponds to TRBD1 (7 bases). V was clipped by 2 bases and J by 0 bases, with 20 bases between them. The CDR3 runs to 18 residues. CDR1 and CDR2 from the germline V gene are SGHTA and FQGNSA. CDR3 DNA: TGTGCCAGCAGCTTAAGGGCCGGGACGCGGGACAGCTCCTACGAGCAGTACTTC. It translates to CASSLRAGTRDSSYEQYF.

This sequence joins TRBV12-5 and TRBJ2-3, with D tentatively TRBD1 or TRBD2 (5 bases each). V was clipped by 2 bases and J by 4 bases, with 7 bases between them. The V gene's germline CDR1 is LGHNT and CDR2 FRNRAP. The CDR3 totals 13 residues. CDR3 loop: CASGLRGSDTQYF. The CDR3 bases are TGTGCTAGTGGTTTGCGGGGCTCAGATACGCAGTATTTT.

This chain links TRBV5-1 with TRBJ1-2, with D perhaps matching TRBD1 (6 bases). Germline V gene data show CDR1 as SGHRS and CDR2 as YFSETQ. CDR3 length equals 16 residues. V dropped 4 bases and J dropped 3 bases, with 19 bases sitting between them. This CDR3 is CASSVDRLASDYGYTF. Here the CDR3 DNA reads TGCGCCAGCAGCGTTGACAGGCTGGCTTCGGACTATGGCTACACCTTC.

The rearrangement links TRBV4-3 to TRBJ2-3; the match to TRBD2 covers 10 bases. CDR3 length: 16 residues. Germline V lookup: CDR1 LGHNA, CDR2 YSLEER. V gave up 0 bases and J gave up 4 bases; unmatched junction bases: 4. CDR3 sequence: CASSQELAGGPDTQYF. The CDR3 bases are TGCGCCAGCAGCCAAGAATTAGCGGGGGGCCCAGATACGCAGTATTTT.

DNA of the CDR3: TGTGCCAGCAGTCCCGGACAGGGAACCTCTGAGCAGTTCTTC. Protein sequence: CASSPGQGTSEQFF. The chain has TRBV27 and TRBJ2-1; TRBD1 matches at 8 bases. With 5 bases clipped from V and 9 bases from J, the junction kept 9 bases outside the gene matches. The CDR3 has 14 residues. Germline CDR1 and CDR2: MNHEY and SMNVEV (reference sequence).

The J gene is TRBJ2-2, the V gene TRBV10-3; perhaps TRBD2 as D (6 bases). The germline V gene encodes CDR1 ENHRY and CDR2 SYGVKD. The V end lost 7 bases, the J end lost 4 bases, and 19 bases lay between the germline ends. The CDR3 is made up of 16 amino acids. CDR3 sequence: CAITSGGRSVTGELFF. In DNA form, the CDR3 reads TGTGCCATCACCTCTGGAGGGAGAAGTGTCACCGGGGAGCTGTTTTTT.

V usage is TRBV5-1 and J usage is TRBJ2-5; TRBD2 aligns across 12 bases. The CDR3 consists of 16 residues. Germline loops: CDR1 SGHRS, CDR2 YFSETQ. The ends lost 2 bases at V and 5 bases at J; junction bases unmatched: 7. CDR3 bases: TGCGCCAGCAGCTTCAAGACTAGCGGGAGAGGTGAGACCCAGTACTTC. Its protein is CASSFKTSGRGETQYF.

This clone was counted once. The chain employs TRBV3-1 (or the pseudogene TRBV3-2) and TRBJ2-3, with D possibly matching TRBD1 (6 bases). This CDR3 comprises 15 residues. The V and J ends lost 4 bases and 2 bases respectively, with 13 bases between them. Germline values: CDR1 LGHDT, CDR2 YNNKEL (reference sequence). In DNA form, the CDR3 reads TGTGCCAGCAGCCCCCCTCACAGGGACACAGATACGCAGTATTTT. This sequence encodes CASSPPHRDTDTQYF.

The CDR3 here is CASSPTGQGDPLHF. The DNA of the CDR3 is TGTGCCAGCTCACCAACGGGACAGGGAGATCCCCTCCACTTT. The J gene is TRBJ1-6, the V gene TRBV18; 9 nucleotides match TRBD1. This CDR3 spans 14 amino acids. Germline values: CDR1 KGHSH, CDR2 LQKENI. Unmatched junction bases numbered 6, after V lost 2 bases and J lost 13 bases.

The rearrangement joins TRBV28 to TRBJ2-7; D is perhaps TRBD1 (5 bases). The CDR3 has 12 residues. V was cut by 6 bases and J by 4 bases, with 10 bases left in between. Looked up from germline, CDR1 is MDHEN and CDR2 is SYDVKM. DNA of the CDR3: TGTGCCAGCAGACCCACAGGTTACGAGCAGTACTTC. The encoded protein is CASRPTGYEQYF.

The CDR3 DNA sequence: TGTGCCAGCAAAGGAACAGGGCAAGCTTTCTTT. It yields the protein CASKGTGQAFF. The rearrangement links TRBV2 to TRBJ1-1; D might be TRBD1 (6 bases). The germline V gene encodes CDR1 SNHLY and CDR2 FYNNEI. Trimming stripped 7 bases from V and 9 bases from J, with 12 bases between. The length of the CDR3 is 11 residues.

The rearrangement links TRBV14 to TRBJ2-5, with a tentative D call TRBD2 (5 bases). The CDR3 has 16 residues. Trimming removed 1 base from V and 5 bases from J, with 17 bases in between. CDR1 and CDR2 (germline): SGHDN, FVKESK. The CDR3 DNA reads as TGTGCCAGCAGCCAAGGTATTCGGGTTGGAGGTGAGACCCAGTACTTC. Amino acids: CASSQGIRVGGETQYF.

The chain is built from TRBV6-5 and TRBJ1-1; D unresolved. The CDR3 covers 13 residues. Per germline, CDR1 MNHEY and CDR2 SVGAGI. V lost 6 bases and J 6 bases, leaving 14 bases between the germline ends. CDR3 sequence reads: CASSYSAVAEAFF. As DNA, the CDR3 is TGTGCCAGCAGCTACAGTGCGGTCGCTGAAGCTTTCTTT.

The chain has TRBV6-5 and TRBJ2-3; tentatively, D is TRBD1 (8 bases). Germline V CDR1 and CDR2: MNHEY, SVGAGI. This CDR3 is built from 15 residues. V was shortened by 7 bases and J by 4 bases, with 18 bases between the two germline ends. The CDR3 sequence: CASIRGRGNSDTQYF. In nucleotides, the CDR3 is TGTGCCAGCATCAGGGGGCGGGGGAATTCAGATACGCAGTATTTT.

CDR3 coding DNA: TGTGCCAGCCACGGGGATGGGGATCAGCCCCAGCATTTT. It yields the protein CASHGDGDQPQHF. The V and J genes are TRBV2 and TRBJ1-5; D is ambiguous. The germline V gene encodes CDR1 SNHLY and CDR2 FYNNEI. This CDR3 has 13 amino acids. Trimming took 8 bases from V and 5 from J, leaving 13 bases between them.

The chain's CDR3 is CAIRTGGVSYEQYF. Written as DNA, the CDR3 is TGTGCCATCAGGACAGGGGGCGTCTCCTACGAGCAGTACTTC. The chain links TRBV10-3 to TRBJ2-7; 10 bases fit TRBD1. Germline lookup yields CDR1 ENHRY and CDR2 SYGVKD. J was trimmed by 0 bases and V by 6 bases; bases with no gene match: 2. This CDR3 contains 14 residues.

The V gene is TRBV7-6, the J gene TRBJ2-3; 11 nucleotides align to TRBD2. Looked up from germline, CDR1 is SGHVS and CDR2 is FNYEAQ. The CDR3 contains 17 residues. The trim removed 1 base at V and 2 bases at J, leaving 5 bases unmatched. This CDR3 reads CASSLESSGGPTDTQYF. Here the CDR3 DNA reads TGTGCCAGCAGCTTAGAATCTAGCGGGGGGCCCACAGATACGCAGTATTTT.

A single count supports this clone. The J gene is TRBJ2-1, the V gene TRBV27; D possibly corresponds to TRBD2 (5 bases). The germline gives CDR1 MNHEY, CDR2 SMNVEV (reference sequence). This CDR3 comprises 13 residues. The germline V and J ends were trimmed by 8 bases and 2 bases, with 10 bases remaining between them. Here the CDR3 reads CASGELAYNEQFF. The CDR3 DNA reads as TGTGCCAGCGGGGAACTAGCCTACAATGAGCAGTTCTTC.

This clone was recorded once. The chain has TRBV5-6 and TRBJ2-1; 11 bases align to TRBD2. Germline V lookup: CDR1 SGHDT, CDR2 YYEEEE. Germline trimming cut 4 bases from V and 4 bases from J; bases unmatched to any gene: 4. The length of the CDR3 is 15 residues. The CDR3 nucleotides read TGTGCCAGCAGCCTGGGGACTAGCGGTTACAATGAGCAGTTCTTC. Protein sequence: CASSLGTSGYNEQFF.